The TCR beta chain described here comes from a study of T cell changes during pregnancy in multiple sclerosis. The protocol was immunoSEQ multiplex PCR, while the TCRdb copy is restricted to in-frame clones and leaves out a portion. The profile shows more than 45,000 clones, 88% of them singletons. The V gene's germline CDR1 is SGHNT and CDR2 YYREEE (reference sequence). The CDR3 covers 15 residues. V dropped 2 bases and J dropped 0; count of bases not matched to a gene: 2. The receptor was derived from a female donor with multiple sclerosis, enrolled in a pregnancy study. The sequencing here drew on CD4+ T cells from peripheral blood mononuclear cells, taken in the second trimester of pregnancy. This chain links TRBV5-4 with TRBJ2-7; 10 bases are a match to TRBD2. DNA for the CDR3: TGTGCCAGCAGCTTCTCTAGCGGGAGCTCCTACGAGCAGTACTTC. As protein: CASSFSSGSSYEQYF.